The clone carrying this TCR beta chain has only a few counts. This record comes from a study of identical twins. Trimming removed 0 bases from V and 5 bases from J, with 13 bases in between. CDR3 length equals 15 residues. Germline CDR1 LGHDT, CDR2 YNNKEL (reference sequence). Each CDR3 protein gets one entry after TCRdb re-called the 5' RACE reads with MiXCR. The sample consists of fewer than 500,000 distinct CDR3 sequences, about 24% of them appearing once. The sample was also reused in another study, on T cells expressing NK-cell markers. That paper adds: Similarly, these clonotypes led the CD3+CD56-NKG2C+ fraction as well in several donors.

This sequence was found in a woman between 18 and 29 years old in good health. The sequencing sample was made of CD4+ T cells sorted from blood. This chain uses TRBV3-1 with TRBJ1-1; a possible D gene is TRBD1 (5 bases). Here the CDR3 reads CASSQEAGMGTEAFF. CDR3 DNA: TGTGCCAGCAGCCAAGAAGCAGGGATGGGGACTGAAGCTTTCTTT.